This TCR beta chain was captured in a study of OX40 agonist ivuxolimab in advanced cancers. Study information: Of the participants, under 50% had some prior anti-PD-1, anti-PD-L1 or anti-CTLA-4 therapy, which was allowed.

Clones were sequenced by immunoSEQ multiplex PCR, and TCRdb holds only the in-frame ones, with some missing. This sample has over 80,000 clones; approximately 90% occur once, and the top ten carry 0.3% to 0.4%. Autoimmune disease history or systemic immunosuppression meant exclusion. The V gene lost 1 base and the J gene lost 2 bases, with 17 bases spanning the gap. The CDR3 is 17 amino acids. Germline V gene sequence: CDR1 SGDLS, CDR2 YYNGEE. V usage is TRBV9 and J usage is TRBJ2-3, with D possibly matching TRBD2 (5 bases). The sequencing used CD4+ or CD8+ T cells sorted from blood, collected in a trial of the OX40 agonist ivuxolimab. This sequence originates from an adult with an advanced solid tumor such as melanoma, head and neck, liver or kidney cancer. CDR3 region: CASSVLGADQNTDTQYF. The CDR3 bases are TGTGCCAGCAGCGTACTTGGAGCGGACCAAAACACAGATACGCAGTATTTT.